This TCR beta chain was identified in a study of T cell responses to AZD1222 COVID-19 vaccine. Regarding this clone: The target antigen is unknown.

Study-wide findings and caveats: Clonal diversity may have been underestimated in mostly white British donors. Only a handful of AZD1222 recipients, more than five in all, had baseline seropositivity.

Using immunoSEQ multiplex PCR, the repertoire was profiled, and TCRdb retains in-frame clones only, with some absent. The sample holds around 130,000 clones, just under 95% seen once. The sequencing here drew on peripheral blood, taken 28 days after the second AZD1222 dose. The sequence derives from an adult who received the AZD1222 COVID-19 vaccine.

The CDR3 loop reads CATSDGGWSQPQHF. Written as DNA, the CDR3 is TGTGCCACCAGTGATGGCGGGTGGAGTCAGCCCCAGCATTTT. The J gene is TRBJ1-5, the V gene TRBV24-1; no firm D call. The CDR3 consists of 14 residues. V gave up 3 bases and J gave up 6 bases, with 11 bases separating them. From germline, CDR1 is KGHDR and CDR2 SFDVKD.